Presented here are 28 T cell receptor beta chains from one specimen sequenced in a study of blood T cells in healthy people across ages. Next came a second PCR, run for about 7 to 11 cycles, which used a sample-barcoded 5' primer along with a J-beta primer mix. TCRdb ran MiXCR on the 5' RACE reads and lists one entry per CDR3 protein. The repertoire includes approximately 700,000 distinct CDR3 sequences, about 30% of them detected once, and just over 15% sits in the top ten. Sequenced input: blood. The source is an elderly woman in good health.

There are many counts of this clonotype. The V call is TRBV3-1, the J call TRBJ2-4, with D possibly being TRBD1 (6 bases). Looked up from germline, CDR1 is LGHDT and CDR2 is YNNKEL (reference sequence). The germline V and J ends were trimmed by 0 bases and 1 base, with 10 bases remaining between them. The CDR3 consists of 16 residues. The CDR3 loop is CASSQDPQGAKNIQYF. Written as DNA, the CDR3 is TGTGCCAGCAGCCAAGATCCCCAGGGGGCCAAAAACATTCAGTACTTC.

The J gene is TRBJ1-1, the V gene TRBV29-1; 7 bases are shared with TRBD1. In germline, CDR1 is SQVTM, CDR2 ANQGSEA. Trimming removed 5 bases from V and 3 bases from J; junction bases left unmatched: 9. The length of the CDR3 is 14 residues. Here the CDR3 reads CSVKTQGVYTEAFF. CDR3 nucleotide sequence: TGCAGCGTTAAGACTCAGGGGGTATACACTGAAGCTTTCTTT.

In this sample, this clonotype turned up a few times. CDR3 nucleotides: TGTGCCTGGAGTGCTCTCTTGACAGGGCTTTCCTACAATGAGCAGTTCTTC. Translation: CAWSALLTGLSYNEQFF. The chain employs TRBV30 and TRBJ2-1; 7 positions agree with TRBD1. Germline-derived CDR1 and CDR2 are GTSNPN and SVGIG (reference sequence). The V gene end was trimmed by 1 base and the J gene end by 1 base; junction bases not matched to a gene: 10. This CDR3 spans 17 amino acids.

A word on this clonotype: A much bigger clone sits one base away, suggesting this may be a read error. The rearrangement joins TRBV5-1 to TRBJ2-1; D may be TRBD1 (5 bases). V was shortened by 3 bases and J by 8 bases, with 15 bases between the two germline ends. Looked up from germline, CDR1 is SGHRS and CDR2 is YFSETQ. This CDR3 has 14 amino acids. CDR3 sequence: CASSWGRQKDEQFF. The CDR3, as DNA: TGCGCCAGCAGCTGGGGTCGACAGAAGGATGAGCAGTTCTTC.

This clonotype turned up a few times. The V gene is TRBV3-1, the J gene TRBJ1-6; D unclear. Between the trimmed V and J ends, which lost 4 bases and 2 bases, there was a span of 6 bases. The CDR3 runs 14 residues. In germline, CDR1 is LGHDT, CDR2 YNNKEL (reference sequence). The DNA of the CDR3 is TGTGCCAGCAGCCGAACTACCTATAATTCACCCCTCCACTTT. Its translation is CASSRTTYNSPLHF.

In regard to this clonotype: This may be a read error: a much more frequent sequence differs by one nucleotide. The V call is TRBV6-5, the J call TRBJ2-3; D is ambiguous. Germline V gene sequence: CDR1 MNHEY, CDR2 SVGAGI. CDR3 length equals 14 residues. The V end was cut by 0 bases, the J end by 7 bases, with 11 bases between. The CDR3 DNA follows: TGTGCCAGCAGTTACTCGAACAGCTCCAATACGCAGTATTTT. Encoded protein: CASSYSNSSNTQYF.

This clonotype was seen only a few times. A clone one base away is much larger, so this may be a read error. J is TRBJ1-2 and V is TRBV2, with 7 bases fitting TRBD1. Trimming cost V 6 bases and J 8 bases; bases outside gene matches: 12. From germline, CDR1 is SNHLY and CDR2 FYNNEI. CDR3 size: 14 residues. In DNA, the CDR3 is TGTGCCAGCAGGGATCGCCGGGACAGTAGCGGCTACACCTTC. Translation gives CASRDRRDSSGYTF.

The chain employs TRBV29-1 and TRBJ2-1, with 8 bases aligning to TRBD1. The CDR3 contains 14 residues. V shed 6 bases, J shed 7 bases, and the junction held 11 bases outside the gene matches. The germline V gene encodes CDR1 SQVTM and CDR2 ANQGSEA. The CDR3 protein is CSVKDRVQDNEQFF. For the CDR3, the DNA is TGCAGCGTGAAGGACAGGGTCCAGGATAATGAGCAGTTCTTC.

This clonotype has only one observation. A single base separates this from a much larger clone, so it may be a read error. V is TRBV6-2 or TRBV6-3 and J is TRBJ2-7, with D possibly being TRBD1 (6 bases). The CDR3 is made up of 13 amino acids. Germline assignment: CDR1 MNHEY and CDR2 SVGEGT. The CDR3 coding sequence is TGTGCCGGCAGGTTCCAGGGGACCTACGAGCAGTACTTC. Its protein product is CAGRFQGTYEQYF.

This clonotype was detected many times. The genes are TRBV10-3 and TRBJ2-3; 10 bases fit TRBD2. This CDR3 region has 17 residues. CDR1 is ENHRY and CDR2 is SYGVKD in the germline V gene. After removal of 3 bases from V and 0 bases from J, the junction contained 6 bases not matched to a gene. The CDR3 DNA reads as TGTGCCATCAGTGAAGGCCTAGCGGGGGTGAGCACAGATACGCAGTATTTT. Amino acids: CAISEGLAGVSTDTQYF.

This clonotype appeared many times. V and J are TRBV20-1 and TRBJ1-1; D is unclear. Trimming cost V 5 bases and J 7 bases, with 11 bases left between them. CDR1 and CDR2 from the germline V gene are DFQATT and SNEGSKA (reference sequence). The CDR3 is made up of 11 amino acids. Written as DNA, the CDR3 is TGCAGTGCTCCCCTCGAGGGTGAAGCTTTCTTT. It yields the protein CSAPLEGEAFF.

This clonotype was counted many times. The chain combines TRBV6-5 with TRBJ2-5, with TRBD2 as a possible D gene (5 bases). This CDR3 has 15 amino acids. Trimming shortened V by 2 bases and J by 3 bases, and 13 bases separated the two germline ends. CDR1 and CDR2 from the germline V gene are MNHEY and SVGAGI. The CDR3 here is CASSYRGKIKETQYF. The DNA of the CDR3 is TGTGCCAGCAGTTACCGGGGTAAAATCAAAGAGACCCAGTACTTC.

This clonotype was observed at least ten times. The chain uses TRBV4-1 and TRBJ1-2; D gene uncertain. Germline V gene lookup returns CDR1 MGHRA and CDR2 YSYEKL. V shed 0 bases and J shed 7 bases, with 12 bases lying between them. There are 14 residues in the CDR3. Here the CDR3 DNA reads TGCGCCAGCAGCCAAGATTACTCTACTAGTGGCTACACCTTC. The encoded protein is CASSQDYSTSGYTF.

The table lists this clonotype with many counts. The V call is TRBV14, the J call TRBJ2-4; D is ambiguous. This CDR3 is 13 amino acids long. The V gene lost 3 bases and the J gene lost 1 base, with 4 bases spanning the gap. Germline loops: CDR1 SGHDN, CDR2 FVKESK. The CDR3 sequence is CASSHRAKNIQYF. CDR3 nucleotides: TGTGCCAGCAGCCACAGGGCCAAAAACATTCAGTACTTC.

The J gene is TRBJ2-1, the V gene TRBV9; D uncertain. The V end lost 1 base, the J end lost 10 bases, and 9 bases lay between the germline ends. CDR3 length: 12 residues. The germline V gene encodes CDR1 SGDLS and CDR2 YYNGEE. The CDR3 DNA reads TGTGCCAGCAGCGTATTAGAAGGAGAGCAGTTCTTC. This encodes CASSVLEGEQFF.

This clonotype was seen repeatedly, ten times or more. CDR3 loop: CSARWLGGQPQHF. DNA of the CDR3: TGCAGTGCTAGATGGCTGGGAGGGCAGCCCCAGCATTTT. The chain joins TRBV20-1 to TRBJ1-5; D gene uncertain. The CDR3 length is 13 residues. Germline V lookup: CDR1 DFQATT, CDR2 SNEGSKA (reference sequence). V was clipped by 2 bases and J by 7 bases, with 12 bases between them.

This clonotype has ten or more counts. This chain uses TRBV7-9 with TRBJ2-5, with a tentative D call TRBD2 (5 bases). This CDR3 contains 19 residues. Germline CDR1 is SEHNR and CDR2 is FQNEAQ (reference sequence). V lost 5 bases and J 1 base, leaving 26 bases between the germline ends. The CDR3 nucleotides are TGTGCCAGCAGCCCTAGCCGCCGGGCCACGGTGGGTAGCCAAGAGACCCAGTACTTC. Translated: CASSPSRRATVGSQETQYF.

This sequence joins TRBV20-1 and TRBJ1-6; D ambiguous. Germline V gene data show CDR1 as DFQATT and CDR2 as SNEGSKA (reference sequence). Trimming shortened V by 2 bases and J by 3 bases, and 5 bases separated the two germline ends. The CDR3 is 13 residues long. The CDR3 spells CSARMDYNSPLHF. The CDR3 DNA is TGCAGTGCTAGAATGGACTATAATTCACCCCTCCACTTT.

For this clonotype: One end of the junction fails to match germline, which may point to a read error. The chain joins TRBV20-1 to TRBJ2-5; TRBD2 matches 11 bases. There are 16 residues in the CDR3. In germline, CDR1 is DFQATT, CDR2 SNEGSKA (reference sequence). CDR3 loop: CGATYRLAGGRNEQYF. The CDR3 nucleotides are TGCGGTGCTACCTATAGGCTAGCGGGGGGCAGGAATGAGCAGTACTTC.

Many counts were recorded for this clonotype. Written as DNA, the CDR3 is TGTGCCAGCAGCTTAGTAGGAGGGGACCTTTCCTCCTACGAGCAGTACTTC. It yields the protein CASSLVGGDLSSYEQYF. This sequence joins TRBV7-2 and TRBJ2-7; tentative D call: TRBD2 (6 bases). Germline lookup yields CDR1 SGHTA and CDR2 FQGNSA. The V and J ends lost 1 base and 0 bases respectively, with 16 bases between them. The CDR3 has 17 residues.

This chain connects TRBV5-1 to TRBJ2-2; TRBD1 matches 9 bases. Germline-derived CDR1 and CDR2 are SGHRS and YFSETQ. The CDR3 extends over 16 amino acids. Trimming cost V 0 bases and J 5 bases; bases outside gene matches: 5. The CDR3 nucleotides read TGCGCCAGCAGCTTGGCGGGACAGGGATGGACCGGGGAGCTGTTTTTT. As protein: CASSLAGQGWTGELFF. Using reference TRBV5-1 and TRBJ2-2 for the parts outside the CDR3, the full variable domain is KAGVTQTPRYLIKTRGQQVTLSCSPISGHRSVSWYQQTPGQGLQFLFEYFSETQRNKGNFPGRFSGRQFSNSRSEMNVSTLELGDSALYLCASSLAGQGWTGELFFGEGSRLTVL.

This clonotype was picked up many times. The chain uses TRBV10-3 and TRBJ1-2, with D uncertain. The CDR3 is 13 amino acids. CDR1 is ENHRY, CDR2 SYGVKD, per germline. Deletions cut 8 bases from V and 0 bases from J, with 10 bases between. Here the CDR3 DNA reads TGTGCCATCGGGTCCAGTTCTAACTATGGCTACACCTTC. Translation: CAIGSSSNYGYTF.

The J gene is TRBJ2-5, the V gene TRBV11-2; 8 nucleotides match TRBD2. Germline CDR1 SGHAT, CDR2 FQNNGV. This CDR3 is built from 15 residues. J lost 0 bases, V lost 3 bases, and 3 bases had no gene match. The CDR3, as DNA: TGTGCCAGCAGCTTCGGGGGGGATTACCAAGAGACCCAGTACTTC. Amino acid sequence: CASSFGGDYQETQYF. The complete variable domain, with remaining parts taken from reference TRBV11-2 and TRBJ2-5, reads EAGVAQSPRYKIIEKRQSVAFWCNPISGHATLYWYQQILGQGPKLLIQFQNNGVVDDSQLPKDRFSAERLKGVDSTLKIQPAKLEDSAVYLCASSFGGDYQETQYFGPGTRLLVL.

This clonotype showed up just a few times. This could be a read error, since a much larger clone is one nucleotide away. The chain links TRBV6-2 or TRBV6-3 to TRBJ2-5; 11 positions match TRBD2. The CDR3 sequence is 14 residues long. J gave up 11 bases and V 6 bases, and 11 bases lay outside the gene matches. The germline CDR1 and CDR2 sequences are MNHEY and SVGEGT. The CDR3 coding sequence is TGTGCCAGCAGCCCTAGCGGGGGGCGAAATGAGCAGTACTTC. It encodes CASSPSGGRNEQYF.

J is TRBJ2-1 and V is TRBV5-1; TRBD2 agrees at 9 bases. The V gene end was trimmed by 4 bases and the J gene end by 8 bases; junction bases not matched to a gene: 16. CDR3 length equals 17 residues. Germline V gene data show CDR1 as SGHRS and CDR2 as YFSETQ. CDR3 in DNA: TGCGCCAGCAGCCTGGGGGAGTCAGCGGGGGGCCTGGATGAGCAGTTCTTC. It codes for CASSLGESAGGLDEQFF.

A note on this clonotype: A much larger clone sits a single nucleotide away, making a read error possible. The limits of the CDR3 on the DNA are not certain, so only TCRdb's listed CDR3 is given. The chain recombines TRBV11-2 with TRBJ2-5; whether TRBD2, the table's D call, matches the DNA was not checked. Looked up from germline, CDR1 is SGHAT and CDR2 is FQNNGV. The CDR3 is 15 amino acids long, termini counted. The CDR3: CASSPWGGGAETPYF.

The V call is TRBV9, the J call TRBJ1-2; no firm D call. Germline V gene lookup returns CDR1 SGDLS and CDR2 YYNGEE. The length of the CDR3 is 13 residues. The ends were cut back, 3 bases at V and 4 bases at J, with 10 bases in the middle. In DNA, the CDR3 is TGTGCCAGCAGCGAGGGCACTTGCTATGGCTACACCTTC. Amino acid sequence: CASSEGTCYGYTF.

This clonotype has at least ten counts. This chain joins TRBV12-3 or TRBV12-4 and TRBJ2-3; D may be TRBD1 (6 bases). This CDR3 spans 16 amino acids. Trimming cost V 7 bases and J 1 base, with 18 bases left between them. The DNA of the CDR3 is TGTGCCAGCACCCTTACCATGACAGGAGGCACAGATACGCAGTATTTT. Its protein is CASTLTMTGGTDTQYF.